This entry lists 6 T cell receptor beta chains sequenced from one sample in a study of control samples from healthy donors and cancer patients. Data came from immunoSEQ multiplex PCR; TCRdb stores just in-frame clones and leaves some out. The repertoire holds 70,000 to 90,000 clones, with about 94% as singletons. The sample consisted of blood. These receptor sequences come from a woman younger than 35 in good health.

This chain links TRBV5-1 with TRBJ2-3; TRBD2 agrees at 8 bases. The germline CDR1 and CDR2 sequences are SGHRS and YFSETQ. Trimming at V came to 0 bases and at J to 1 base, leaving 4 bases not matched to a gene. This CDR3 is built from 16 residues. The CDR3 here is CASSLVTSGRTDTQYF. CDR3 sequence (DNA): TGCGCCAGCAGCTTGGTTACTAGCGGTCGCACAGATACGCAGTATTTT. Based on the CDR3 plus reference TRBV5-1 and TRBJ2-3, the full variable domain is KAGVTQTPRYLIKTRGQQVTLSCSPISGHRSVSWYQQTPGQGLQFLFEYFSETQRNKGNFPGRFSGRQFSNSRSEMNVSTLELGDSALYLCASSLVTSGRTDTQYFGPGTRLTVL.

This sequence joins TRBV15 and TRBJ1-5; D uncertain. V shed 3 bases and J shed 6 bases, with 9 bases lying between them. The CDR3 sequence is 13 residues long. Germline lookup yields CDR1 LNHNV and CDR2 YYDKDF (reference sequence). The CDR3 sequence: CATSSPARQPQHF. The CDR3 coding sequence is TGTGCCACCAGCAGCCCAGCCCGTCAGCCCCAGCATTTT.

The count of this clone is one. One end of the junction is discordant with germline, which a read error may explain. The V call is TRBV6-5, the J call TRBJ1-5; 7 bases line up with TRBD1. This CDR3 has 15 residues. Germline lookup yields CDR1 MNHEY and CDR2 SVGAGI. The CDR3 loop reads CASRTNRGSSQPQHF. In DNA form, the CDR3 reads TGTGCCAGCAGAACAAACAGGGGAAGCAGTCAGCCCCAGCATTTT.

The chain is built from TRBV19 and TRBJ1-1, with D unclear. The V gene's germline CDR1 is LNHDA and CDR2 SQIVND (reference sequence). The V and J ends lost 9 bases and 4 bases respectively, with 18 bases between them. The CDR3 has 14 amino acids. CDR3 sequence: CASRIVWDGTEAFF. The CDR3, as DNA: TGTGCCAGCCGTATAGTCTGGGATGGCACTGAAGCTTTCTTT.

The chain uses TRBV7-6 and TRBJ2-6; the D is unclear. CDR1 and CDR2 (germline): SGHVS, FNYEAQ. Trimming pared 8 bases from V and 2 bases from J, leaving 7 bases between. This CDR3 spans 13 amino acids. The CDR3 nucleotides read TGTGCCAGCGGATCACCTGGGGCCAACGTCCTGACTTTC. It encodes CASGSPGANVLTF.

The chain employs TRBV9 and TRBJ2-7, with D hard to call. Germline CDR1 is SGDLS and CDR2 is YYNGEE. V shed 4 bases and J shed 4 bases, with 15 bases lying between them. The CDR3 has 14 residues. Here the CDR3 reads CASSSETGGYEQYF. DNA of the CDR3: TGTGCCAGCAGCTCAGAGACCGGCGGATACGAGCAGTACTTC.